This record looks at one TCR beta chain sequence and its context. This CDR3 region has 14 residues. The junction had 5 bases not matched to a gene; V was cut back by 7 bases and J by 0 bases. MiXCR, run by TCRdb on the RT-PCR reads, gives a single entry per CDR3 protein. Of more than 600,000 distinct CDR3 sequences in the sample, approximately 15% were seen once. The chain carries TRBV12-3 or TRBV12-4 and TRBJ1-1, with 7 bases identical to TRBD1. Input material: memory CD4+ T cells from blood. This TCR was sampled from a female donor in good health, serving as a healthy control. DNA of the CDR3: TGTGCCAGCACCCCTCAGGGGGTGAACACTGAAGCTTTCTTT. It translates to CASTPQGVNTEAFF.